This TCR beta chain was recorded in a study of OX40 agonist ivuxolimab in advanced cancers. At the level of the study: Patients receiving dose escalation had hepatocellular carcinoma, melanoma, renal cell or head and neck cancer.

Study outcomes and limitations: Both blood CD4+ and CD8+ T cells showed clonal growth by week 6 at 0.1 to 3.0 mg/kg.

Trimming shortened V by 8 bases and J by 2 bases, and 10 bases separated the two germline ends. CDR1 MNHEY and CDR2 SVGAGI come from the germline V gene. The CDR3 spans 12 residues. Using immunoSEQ multiplex PCR, the repertoire was profiled, and TCRdb retains in-frame clones only, with some absent. The sample consists of tens of thousands of clones, around 80% of them appearing once. In the case of this clone: Its antigen is not identified.

Blood sampling was done at baseline, cycle 4 day 1, and cycle 7 day 1. The sequencing here drew on CD4+ or CD8+ T cells sorted from blood, taken in a trial of the OX40 agonist ivuxolimab. The source is an adult with an advanced solid tumor such as melanoma, head and neck, liver or kidney cancer. The chain joins TRBV6-5 to TRBJ2-7, with unresolved D. The CDR3 protein is CASGLGPYEQYF. As DNA, the CDR3 is TGTGCCAGCGGGCTAGGTCCCTACGAGCAGTACTTC.